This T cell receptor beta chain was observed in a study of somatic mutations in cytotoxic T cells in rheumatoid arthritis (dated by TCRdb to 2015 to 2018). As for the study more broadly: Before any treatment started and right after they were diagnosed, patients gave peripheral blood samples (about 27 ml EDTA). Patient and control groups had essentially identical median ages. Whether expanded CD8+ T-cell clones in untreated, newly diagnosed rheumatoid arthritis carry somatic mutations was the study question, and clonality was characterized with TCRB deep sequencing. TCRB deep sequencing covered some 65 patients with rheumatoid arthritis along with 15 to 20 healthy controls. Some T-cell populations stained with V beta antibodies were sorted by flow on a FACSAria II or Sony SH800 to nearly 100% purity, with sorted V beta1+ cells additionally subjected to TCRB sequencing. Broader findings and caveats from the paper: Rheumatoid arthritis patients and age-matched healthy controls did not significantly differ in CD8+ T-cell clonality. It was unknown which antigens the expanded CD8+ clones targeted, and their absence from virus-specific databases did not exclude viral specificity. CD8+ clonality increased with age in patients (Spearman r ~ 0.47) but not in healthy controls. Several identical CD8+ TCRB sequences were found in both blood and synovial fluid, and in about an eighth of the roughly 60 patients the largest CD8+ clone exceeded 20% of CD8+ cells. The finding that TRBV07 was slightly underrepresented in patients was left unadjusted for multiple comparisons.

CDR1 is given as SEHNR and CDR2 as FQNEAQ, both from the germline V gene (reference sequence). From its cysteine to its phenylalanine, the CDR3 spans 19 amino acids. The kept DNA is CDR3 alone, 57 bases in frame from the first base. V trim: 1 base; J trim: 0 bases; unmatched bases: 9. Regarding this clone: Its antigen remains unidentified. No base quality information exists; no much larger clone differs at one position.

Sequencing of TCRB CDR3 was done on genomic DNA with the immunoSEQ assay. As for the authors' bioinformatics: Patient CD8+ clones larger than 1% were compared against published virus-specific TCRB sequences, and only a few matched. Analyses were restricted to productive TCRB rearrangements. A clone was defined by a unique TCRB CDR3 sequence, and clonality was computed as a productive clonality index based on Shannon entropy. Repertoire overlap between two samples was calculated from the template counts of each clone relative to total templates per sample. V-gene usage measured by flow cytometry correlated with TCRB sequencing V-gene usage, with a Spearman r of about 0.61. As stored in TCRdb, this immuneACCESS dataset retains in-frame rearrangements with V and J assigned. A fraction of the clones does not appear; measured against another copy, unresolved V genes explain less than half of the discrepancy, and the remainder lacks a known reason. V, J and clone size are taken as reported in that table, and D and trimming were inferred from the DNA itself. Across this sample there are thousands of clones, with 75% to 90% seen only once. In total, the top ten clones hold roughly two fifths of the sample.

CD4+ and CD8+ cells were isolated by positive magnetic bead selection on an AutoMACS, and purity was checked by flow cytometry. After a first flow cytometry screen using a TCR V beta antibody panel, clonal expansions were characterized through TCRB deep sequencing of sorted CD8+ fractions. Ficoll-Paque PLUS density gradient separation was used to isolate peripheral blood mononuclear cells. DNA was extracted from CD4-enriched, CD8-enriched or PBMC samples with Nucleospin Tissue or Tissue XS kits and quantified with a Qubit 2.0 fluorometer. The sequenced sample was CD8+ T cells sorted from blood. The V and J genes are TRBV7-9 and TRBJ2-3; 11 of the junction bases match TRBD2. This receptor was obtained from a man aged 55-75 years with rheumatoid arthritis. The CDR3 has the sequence CASSLGASGGITSTDTQYF. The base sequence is TGTGCCAGCAGCTTAGGGGCTAGCGGGGGGATCACTAGCACAGATACGCAGTATTTT.